These 6 T cell receptor beta chains share one sample of origin, sequenced in a study of immune heterogeneity within non-small cell lung tumors. The authors amplified TCR beta CDR3 by multiplex PCR with 32 V and 13 J primers. From the multiplex PCR reads, TCRdb called clonotypes with MiXCR, one entry per CDR3 protein. The sample contains 20,000 to 25,000 distinct CDR3 sequences, around 30% of which appear only once. The template for each sample was roughly 600 ng of genomic DNA, which had been extracted from bulk tumor tissue. Far-apart biopsies, several per primary tumor, were taken during surgery. The study enrolled patients with untreated, newly diagnosed non-small cell lung cancer who underwent curative surgery. The source material was lung tumor tissue. The receptors here all came from a man in his forties with non-small cell lung cancer.

This clonotype is termed medium-sized. The chain joins TRBV20-1 to TRBJ2-7, with 11 nucleotides matching TRBD2. The CDR3 has 13 residues. The junction had 0 bases not matched to a gene; V was cut back by 1 base and J by 4 bases. CDR1 is DFQATT and CDR2 is SNEGSKA in the germline V gene (reference sequence). This chain's CDR3 is CSARGLAGYEQYF. As DNA, the CDR3 is TGCAGTGCTAGAGGACTAGCGGGATACGAGCAGTACTTC.

This clonotype was seen a single time. The V gene is TRBV6-4, the J gene TRBJ2-1; a weak D match, TRBD1 (5 bases). The V gene's germline CDR1 is MRHNA and CDR2 SNTAGT. Trimming removed 3 bases at V and 11 bases at J, with 23 bases between. This CDR3 comprises 16 residues. CDR3 sequence: CASSDPTDSHPGQQFF. The CDR3 DNA follows: TGTGCCAGCAGTGATCCGACAGACTCTCACCCCGGTCAGCAGTTCTTC.

This clonotype showed up many times. The chain has TRBV19 and TRBJ2-5; 9 bases are a match to TRBD1. With V trimmed by 9 bases and J by 5 bases, 10 bases remained unmatched. CDR3 size: 14 residues. CDR1 is LNHDA and CDR2 is SQIVND in the germline V gene (reference sequence). CDR3 bases: TGTGCCAGCAATACAGGGGGCACTGGGGAGACCCAGTACTTC. The encoded protein is CASNTGGTGETQYF.

This clonotype turned up a few times. The CDR3 DNA sequence: TGTGCCAGCAGTCCACGGACGAACACTGAAGCTTTCTTT. Translation: CASSPRTNTEAFF. The chain employs TRBV12-3 or TRBV12-4 and TRBJ1-1; D not resolved. There are 13 residues in the CDR3. With 5 bases removed from V and 1 base from J, the gap between germline ends came to 8 bases.

This clonotype is categorized as medium-sized. The V call is TRBV27, the J call TRBJ2-7, with 8 bases identical to TRBD2. Germline-derived CDR1 and CDR2 are MNHEY and SMNVEV (reference sequence). J gave up 4 bases and V 6 bases, and 11 bases lay outside the gene matches. The CDR3 is made up of 15 amino acids. The CDR3 DNA reads TGTGCCAGCAGCTCTCCCGGGGGGGGGATTTACGAGCAGTACTTC. This gives the protein CASSSPGGGIYEQYF.

Comments on this clonotype: The junction and the germline gene differ at one end; a read error may be behind it. V and J are TRBV10-1 and TRBJ1-3; D call uncertain. Germline V gene lookup returns CDR1 WNHNN and CDR2 SYGVQD (reference sequence). The CDR3 is 16 residues long. CDR3 in DNA: TGCGCCAGCAGTGAGAAACGTTTGAGCTCTGGAAACACCATATGTTTT. Its protein product is CASSEKRLSSGNTICF.